The 6 T cell receptor beta chains in this list originate from one sample, sequenced in a study of early T cells in non-severe SARS-CoV-2 infection. TCRdb passed the 5' RACE reads through MiXCR, listing each CDR3 protein once. The sample includes about 32,000 distinct CDR3 sequences, roughly 5.4% seen only once; the top ten take around 3.4%. Sequenced: whole blood. The receptors were sampled from an adult who was a healthcare worker with PCR-confirmed SARS-CoV-2 infection or an uninfected control (not recorded which).

The table lists this clonotype with many counts. The V and J genes are TRBV3-1 and TRBJ1-5; no definite D call. Germline values: CDR1 LGHDT, CDR2 YNNKEL (reference sequence). V gave up 2 bases and J gave up 5 bases, with 7 bases separating them. CDR3 size: 13 residues. CDR3 sequence: CASSQQTDQPQHF. The CDR3 DNA is TGTGCCAGCAGCCAACAAACCGATCAGCCCCAGCATTTT. The full variable domain, in which reference TRBV3-1 and TRBJ1-5 provide the parts outside the CDR3, is DTAVSQTPKYLVTQMGNDKSIKCEQNLGHDTMYWYKQDSKKFLKIMFSYNNKELIINETVPNRFSPKSPDKAHLNLHINSLELGDSAVYFCASSQQTDQPQHFGDGTRLSIL.

In its sample, this clonotype was seen a few times. The chain has TRBV5-1 and TRBJ2-1; unclear D gene. The CDR3 has 12 residues. The germline gives CDR1 SGHRS, CDR2 YFSETQ. V lost 0 bases and J lost 9, with 7 bases in between. Written as DNA, the CDR3 is TGCGCCAGCAGCTTGGGGCCCGGTGAGCAGTTCTTC. Translating gives CASSLGPGEQFF.

This clonotype was seen only a few times. The J gene is TRBJ2-7, the V gene TRBV7-2, with 11 positions matching TRBD2. The CDR3 sequence is 17 residues long. Per germline, CDR1 SGHTA and CDR2 FQGNSA. With 0 bases clipped from V and 2 bases from J, the junction kept 6 bases outside the gene matches. CDR3 sequence reads: CASSLAQTSGGPYEQYF. The DNA for the CDR3 is TGTGCCAGCAGCTTAGCGCAAACTAGCGGGGGCCCCTACGAGCAGTACTTC.

The chain is built from TRBV7-3 and TRBJ2-2; TRBD2 matches 7 bases. The CDR3 loop spans 14 amino acids. Germline V lookup: CDR1 SGHTA, CDR2 FQGTGA. The V segment lost 7 bases and the J segment 6 bases; nucleotides outside the gene matches: 8. CDR3 region: CASTTGGESGELFF. CDR3 DNA: TGTGCCAGCACCACGGGAGGAGAATCCGGGGAGCTGTTTTTT.

The sample holds many counts of this clonotype. The chain has TRBV6-6 and TRBJ1-6; TRBD1 matches at 8 bases. The trim removed 5 bases at V and 7 bases at J, leaving 4 bases unmatched. Germline CDR1 is MNHNY and CDR2 is SVGAGI (reference sequence). There are 14 residues in the CDR3. Here the CDR3 reads CASSEQGGNSPLHF. CDR3 nucleotides: TGTGCCAGCAGTGAACAGGGGGGGAATTCACCCCTCCACTTT.

The chain has TRBV7-9 and TRBJ2-5; D unresolved. Trimming took off 1 base at V and 4 bases at J, with 13 bases between the two ends. The germline V gene encodes CDR1 SEHNR and CDR2 FQNEAQ (reference sequence). The CDR3 spans 15 residues. The CDR3 region has the DNA TGTGCCAGCAGCTTAGTGGATATTCGAGGAGAGACCCAGTACTTC. The encoded protein is CASSLVDIRGETQYF.